Below, 18 T cell receptor beta chains from the same sample are listed, as sequenced in a study of shared clonotypes between healthy human individuals. The method was immunoSEQ multiplex PCR; TCRdb's version includes in-frame clones alone and lacks a portion of them. The sample consists of about 2.4 million clones, 93% of them appearing once. Source material: naive CD4+ T cells from PBMCs. Specified subset: CD45RA+ positively selected. The origin of the receptors is a man aged 18 to 30 in good health. Some clones in this sample may be carry-over from other donors' samples.

The chain links TRBV7-3 to TRBJ2-7, with 8 bases lining up with TRBD2. The CDR3 consists of 14 residues. The junction had 2 bases not matched to a gene; V was cut back by 4 bases and J by 0 bases. Germline lookup yields CDR1 SGHTA and CDR2 FQGTGA. CDR3 loop: CASSSGGSSYEQYF. For the CDR3, the DNA is TGTGCCAGCAGCTCGGGAGGGAGCTCCTACGAGCAGTACTTC.

This clone appeared a few times. V is TRBV6-5 and J is TRBJ1-2; D perhaps matches TRBD1 (5 bases). The length of the CDR3 is 13 residues. Trimming took off 6 bases at V and 6 bases at J, with 14 bases between the two ends. Germline V gene data show CDR1 as MNHEY and CDR2 as SVGAGI. CDR3 sequence (DNA): TGTGCCAGCAGATCCCGGGACGCCAATGGCTACACCTTC. Protein product: CASRSRDANGYTF.

This chain uses TRBV4-1 with TRBJ2-5, with D unclear. Trimming shortened V by 5 bases and J by 4 bases, and 20 bases separated the two germline ends. Germline lookup yields CDR1 MGHRA and CDR2 YSYEKL. The CDR3 length is 16 residues. The CDR3 DNA reads as TGCGCCAGCAGCTACCCCAAAGGGAAAGGTGTAGAGACCCAGTACTTC. It codes for CASSYPKGKGVETQYF.

CDR3 amino acids: CASSLGGSATSSNYGYTF. The CDR3 DNA is TGCGCCAGCAGCTTGGGGGGTTCAGCCACCTCCTCCAACTATGGCTACACCTTC. The gene calls are TRBV5-1 and TRBJ1-2; D not certain. Trimming cost V 0 bases and J 2 bases, with 20 bases left between them. The CDR3 extends over 18 amino acids. CDR1 and CDR2 from the germline V gene are SGHRS and YFSETQ.

The J gene is TRBJ2-1, the V gene TRBV4-2; D perhaps matches TRBD2 (5 bases). Germline values: CDR1 LGHNA, CDR2 YNFKEQ. CDR3 length: 18 residues. The V and J ends lost 4 bases and 0 bases respectively, with 19 bases between them. CDR3 region: CASSLRLLSGSSYNEQFF. CDR3 coding DNA: TGTGCCAGCAGCCTCAGACTCCTGAGCGGCAGCTCCTACAATGAGCAGTTCTTC.

The gene calls are TRBV5-8 and TRBJ1-1; 9 bases are a match to TRBD1. There are 16 residues in the CDR3. Germline lookup yields CDR1 SGHTS and CDR2 YDEGEE. V shed 3 bases and J 4 bases; nucleotides not matched to a gene: 10. CDR3 DNA sequence: TGTGCCAGCAGCTCCAGGACAGGGGTTGGAAGCACTGAAGCTTTCTTT. This gives the protein CASSSRTGVGSTEAFF. Based on the CDR3 plus reference TRBV5-8 and TRBJ1-1, the full variable domain is EAGVTQSPTHLIKTRGQQATLRCSPISGHTSVYWYQQALGLGLQFLLWYDEGEERNRGNFPPRFSGRQFPNYSSELNVNALELEDSALYLCASSSRTGVGSTEAFFGQGTRLTVV.

The genes are TRBV29-1 and TRBJ2-2; 10 bases agree with TRBD1. Germline CDR1 is SQVTM and CDR2 is ANQGSEA. The V and J ends lost 7 bases and 7 bases, in that order; junction bases with no gene match: 12. The CDR3 sequence is 15 residues long. For the CDR3, the DNA is TGCAGCGGCGAGAACCGACAGGGGGCGATCGGGGAGCTGTTTTTT. This codes for CSGENRQGAIGELFF.

The chain links TRBV2 to TRBJ1-5; 7 positions agree with TRBD1. The ends lost 1 base at V and 6 bases at J; junction bases unmatched: 6. In germline, CDR1 is SNHLY, CDR2 FYNNEI. This CDR3 comprises 15 residues. CDR3 DNA: TGTGCCAGCAGTGAAGGACAGGGCCGGGGTCAGCCCCAGCATTTT. Translated: CASSEGQGRGQPQHF.

The chain links TRBV28 to TRBJ1-3; unclear D gene. The V end was cut by 1 base, the J end by 3 bases, with 13 bases between. CDR3 length equals 16 residues. Germline V gene lookup returns CDR1 MDHEN and CDR2 SYDVKM. The CDR3 DNA reads as TGTGCCAGCAGTTTATACGGAGGCAGCGATGGAAACACCATATATTTT. Translating it yields CASSLYGGSDGNTIYF.

The chain is built from TRBV11-3 and TRBJ2-1; TRBD2 agrees at 11 bases. J lost 1 base, V lost 2 bases, and 1 base had no gene match. The CDR3 loop spans 16 amino acids. CDR1 is SGHNT and CDR2 is YENEEA in the germline V gene. The CDR3 here is CASSLSSGRSYNEQFF. The CDR3 coding sequence is TGTGCCAGCAGCTTATCTAGCGGGAGGTCCTACAATGAGCAGTTCTTC.

This clone showed up just once. This rearrangement joins TRBV7-9 to TRBJ2-3, with TRBD2 as a possible D gene (5 bases). The CDR3 covers 11 residues. Looked up from germline, CDR1 is SEHNR and CDR2 is FQNEAQ (reference sequence). V shed 8 bases and J shed 3 bases, with 6 bases lying between them. This CDR3 reads CASPGTDTQYF. The DNA for the CDR3 is TGTGCCAGCCCGGGGACAGATACGCAGTATTTT. The full variable domain, its missing parts supplied by reference TRBV7-9 and TRBJ2-3, is DTGVSQNPRHKITKRGQNVTFRCDPISEHNRLYWYRQTLGQGPEFLTYFQNEAQLEKSRLLSDRFSAERPKGSFSTLEIQRTEQGDSAMYLCASPGTDTQYFGPGTRLTVL.

This rearrangement joins TRBV9 to TRBJ2-5, with TRBD2 matching over 13 bases. CDR3 length: 17 amino acids. The germline V gene has CDR1 SGDLS and CDR2 YYNGEE. The V and J ends lost 4 bases and 1 base, in that order; junction bases with no gene match: 7. Written as DNA, the CDR3 is TGTGCCAGCAGCCCGGGGACTAGCGGGACGATCCAAGAGACCCAGTACTTC. This sequence encodes CASSPGTSGTIQETQYF. Filled out from reference TRBV9 and TRBJ2-5, the complete variable domain reads DSGVTQTPKHLITATGQRVTLRCSPRSGDLSVYWYQQSLDQGLQFLIQYYNGEERAKGNILERFSAQQFPDLHSELNLSSLELGDSALYFCASSPGTSGTIQETQYFGPGTRLLVL.

A note on this clone: Other nucleotide sequences in the sample specify the same CDR3. This rearrangement joins TRBV5-4 to TRBJ1-3; the D gene is possibly TRBD1 (5 bases). V was clipped by 5 bases and J by 0 bases, with 9 bases between them. This CDR3 is built from 14 residues. CDR1 is SGHNT, CDR2 YYREEE, per germline (reference sequence). This CDR3 is CASSSQGSGNTIYF. CDR3 bases: TGTGCCAGCAGTTCTCAGGGCTCTGGAAACACCATATATTTT.

This chain connects TRBV27 to TRBJ1-1; no firm D call. Deletions cut 5 bases from V and 7 bases from J, with 17 bases between. The CDR3 length is 14 residues. Germline V CDR1 and CDR2: MNHEY, SMNVEV (reference sequence). CDR3 sequence reads: CASSGFPREFEAFF. The CDR3 coding sequence is TGTGCCAGCAGTGGGTTCCCTCGGGAATTTGAAGCTTTCTTT.

This clone has a handful of counts. The chain uses TRBV30 and TRBJ2-2; D is uncertain. The CDR3 has 13 amino acids. Germline V lookup: CDR1 GTSNPN, CDR2 SVGIG (reference sequence). V lost 0 bases, J lost 3 bases, and 5 bases lay in between. CDR3 sequence (DNA): TGTGCCTGGAGTGTAAGTCACACCGGGGAGCTGTTTTTT. It codes for CAWSVSHTGELFF.

The chain combines TRBV7-3 with TRBJ2-1, with D hard to call. Between the trimmed V and J ends, which lost 2 bases and 0 bases, there was a span of 8 bases. The CDR3 extends over 15 amino acids. The germline gives CDR1 SGHTA, CDR2 FQGTGA. The CDR3 protein is CASSLGRFSYNEQFF. CDR3 bases: TGTGCCAGCAGCTTAGGGCGGTTCTCCTACAATGAGCAGTTCTTC.

The V call is TRBV5-6, the J call TRBJ1-4; the match to TRBD1 covers 8 bases. Trimming at V came to 7 bases and at J to 5 bases, leaving 7 bases not matched to a gene. Germline loops: CDR1 SGHDT, CDR2 YYEEEE. The length of the CDR3 is 14 residues. The CDR3 nucleotides are TGTGCCAGCTCGGCGGCAGGGGGCAATGAAAAACTGTTTTTT. This sequence encodes CASSAAGGNEKLFF.

This chain links TRBV29-1 with TRBJ1-1; D unclear. Germline assignment: CDR1 SQVTM and CDR2 ANQGSEA. The CDR3 is made up of 12 amino acids. Trimming took 0 bases from V and 4 from J, leaving 6 bases between them. The CDR3: CSVEEGLTEAFF. CDR3 nucleotide sequence: TGCAGCGTTGAAGAAGGCCTCACTGAAGCTTTCTTT.